Here is one T cell receptor (beta chain) with its context. Its cognate antigen is unknown. Each CDR3 protein is one row after TCRdb ran MiXCR on the reads. This table has about 920,000 distinct CDR3 sequences, about a third appearing once. The CDR3 is 15 amino acids. With 0 bases removed from V and 2 bases from J, the gap between germline ends came to 10 bases. CDR1 is MNHEY, CDR2 SVGAGI, per germline. This sample stems from a study of T cell repertoires in cytomegalovirus infection. The overall study: CMV infection together with matching HLA type was indicated by public TCR beta signatures.

Study conclusions and caveats: Carriers of CMV and the relevant HLA type were discriminated by public TCR beta frequency.

The source is a human donor in good health (CMV status not recorded). Some clones in this sample may be carry-over from other donors' samples. The sample in question was cultured CD8+ T cells from PBMCs, obtained from culture after CMV antigen stimulation. The chain joins TRBV6-5 to TRBJ1-2, with unresolved D. The CDR3 bases are TGTGCCAGCAGTTACTCCCCAACAGCCAACTATGGCTACACCTTC. Translation: CASSYSPTANYGYTF.